These 2 T cell receptor beta chains came from one sample sequenced in a study of T cells in narcolepsy. Measured with immunoSEQ multiplex PCR; TCRdb has only the in-frame clones, and not every one. The table lists around 31,000 clones, more than 75% of them singletons. Sequencing was performed on CD45RA- memory CD4+ T cells from PBMCs. These receptors originate from a human donor with narcolepsy.

This chain connects TRBV11-3 to TRBJ2-1, with 16 bases lining up with TRBD2. The length of the CDR3 is 20 residues. The germline V gene has CDR1 SGHNT and CDR2 YENEEA. V shed 5 bases and J 0 bases; nucleotides not matched to a gene: 10. In nucleotides, the CDR3 is TGTGCCAGCAGCCCTAGAGGGACTAGCGGGGGGGGCAGCTCCTACAATGAGCAGTTCTTC. Its translation: CASSPRGTSGGGSSYNEQFF.

The rearrangement uses TRBV28 and TRBJ2-7, with D hard to call. Germline V gene data show CDR1 as MDHEN and CDR2 as SYDVKM. V was pared by 6 bases and J by 5 bases, with 11 bases between. The CDR3 consists of 12 residues. As DNA, the CDR3 is TGTGCCAGCAGGCGTAGTAGAGACGAGCAGTACTTC. Protein product: CASRRSRDEQYF.